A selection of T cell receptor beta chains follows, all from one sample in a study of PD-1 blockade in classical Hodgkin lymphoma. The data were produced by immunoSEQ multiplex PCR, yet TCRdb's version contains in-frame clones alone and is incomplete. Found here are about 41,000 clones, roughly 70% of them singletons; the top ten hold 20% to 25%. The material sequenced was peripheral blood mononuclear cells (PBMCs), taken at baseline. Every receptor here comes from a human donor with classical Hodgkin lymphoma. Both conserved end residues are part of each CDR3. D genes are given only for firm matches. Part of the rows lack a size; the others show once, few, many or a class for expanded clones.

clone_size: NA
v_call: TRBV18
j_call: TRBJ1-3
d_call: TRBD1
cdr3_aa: CASSLTGAENTIYF
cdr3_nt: TGTGCCAGCTCACTAACAGGGGCGGAAAACACCATATATTTT

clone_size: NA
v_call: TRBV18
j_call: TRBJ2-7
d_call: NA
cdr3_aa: CASSPRGFAYEQYF
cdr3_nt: TGTGCCAGCTCACCACGGGGATTCGCCTACGAGCAGTACTTC

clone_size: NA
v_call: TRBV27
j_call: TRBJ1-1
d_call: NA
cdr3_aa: CASQGQMNTEAFF
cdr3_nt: TGTGCCTCTCAAGGGCAAATGAACACTGAAGCTTTCTTT

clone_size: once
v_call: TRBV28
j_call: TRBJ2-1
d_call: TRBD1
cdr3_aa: CASSLQGAQIHSSYNEQFF
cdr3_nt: TGTGCCAGCAGTTTACAGGGGGCGCAAATCCATAGCTCCTACAATGAGCAGTTCTTC

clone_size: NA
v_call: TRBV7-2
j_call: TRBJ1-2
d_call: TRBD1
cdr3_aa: CASSHSQGAGYGYTF
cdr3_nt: TGTGCCAGCAGTCATTCTCAGGGGGCAGGGTATGGCTACACCTTC

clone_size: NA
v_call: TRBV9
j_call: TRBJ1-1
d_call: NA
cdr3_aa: CASSVVQDSAAFF
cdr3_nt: TGTGCCAGCAGCGTAGTCCAGGATTCGGCAGCTTTCTTT

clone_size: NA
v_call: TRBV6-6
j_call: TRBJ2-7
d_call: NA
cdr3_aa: CASSAPGQTYEQYF
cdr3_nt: TGTGCCAGCAGCGCCCCCGGGCAGACCTACGAGCAGTACTTC

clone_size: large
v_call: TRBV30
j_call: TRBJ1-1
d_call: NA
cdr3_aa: CAWSGPEAFF
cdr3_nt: TGTGCCTGGAGTGGTCCTGAAGCTTTCTTT

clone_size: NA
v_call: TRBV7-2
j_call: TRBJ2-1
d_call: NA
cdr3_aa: CASSSRTGEQFF
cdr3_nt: TGTGCCAGCAGCTCGAGGACGGGCGAGCAGTTCTTC

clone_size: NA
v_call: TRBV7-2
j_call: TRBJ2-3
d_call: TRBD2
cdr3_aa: CASSFLSSGRGDTQYF
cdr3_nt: TGTGCCAGCAGCTTCCTTTCTAGCGGGAGGGGAGATACGCAGTATTTT

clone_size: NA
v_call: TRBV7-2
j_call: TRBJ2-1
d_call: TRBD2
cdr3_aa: CASSARGLVSYEQFF
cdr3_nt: TGTGCCAGCAGCGCAAGGGGACTAGTAAGTTATGAGCAGTTCTTC

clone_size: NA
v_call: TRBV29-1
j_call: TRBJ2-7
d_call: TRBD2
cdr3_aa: CSVERGRAGEQYF
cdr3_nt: TGCAGCGTTGAACGTGGGAGGGCCGGAGAGCAGTACTTC

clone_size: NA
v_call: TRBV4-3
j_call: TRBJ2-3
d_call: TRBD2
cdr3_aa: CASSQDLTSGDTDTQYF
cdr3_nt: TGCGCCAGCAGCCAAGATCTGACTAGCGGGGATACAGATACGCAGTATTTT

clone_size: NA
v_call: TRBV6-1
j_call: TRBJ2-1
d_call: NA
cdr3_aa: CASSEEPIYDSYNEQFF
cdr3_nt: TGTGCCAGCAGTGAAGAACCTATATATGACAGTTACAATGAGCAGTTCTTC

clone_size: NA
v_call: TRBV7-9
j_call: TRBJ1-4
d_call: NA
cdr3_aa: CASSLVPNEKLFF
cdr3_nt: TGTGCCAGCAGCTTAGTCCCTAATGAAAAACTGTTTTTT

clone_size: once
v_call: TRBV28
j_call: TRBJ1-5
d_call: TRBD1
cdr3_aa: CASSFWTGDQPQHF
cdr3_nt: TGTGCCAGCAGTTTTTGGACAGGAGATCAGCCCCAGCATTTT

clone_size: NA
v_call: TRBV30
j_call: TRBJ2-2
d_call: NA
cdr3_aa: CAWTLRLGGELFF
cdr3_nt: TGTGCCTGGACCCTACGACTGGGCGGGGAGCTGTTTTTT

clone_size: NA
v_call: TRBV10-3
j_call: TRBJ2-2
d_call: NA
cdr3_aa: CAISEGLLAGELFF
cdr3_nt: TGTGCCATCAGTGAGGGTTTATTGGCCGGGGAGCTGTTTTTT

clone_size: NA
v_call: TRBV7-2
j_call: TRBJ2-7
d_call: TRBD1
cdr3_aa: CASSLRAGDRAYEQYF
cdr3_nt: TGTGCCAGCAGCTTACGGGCGGGGGACAGGGCCTACGAGCAGTACTTC

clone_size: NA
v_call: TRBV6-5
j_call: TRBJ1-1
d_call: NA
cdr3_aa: CASSRTPMNTEAFF
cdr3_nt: TGTGCCAGCAGCCGGACGCCTATGAACACTGAAGCTTTCTTT

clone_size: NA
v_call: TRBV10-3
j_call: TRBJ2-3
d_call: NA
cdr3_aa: CAILEDSSTDTQYF
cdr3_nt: TGTGCCATCCTTGAGGACTCCTCCACAGATACGCAGTATTTT

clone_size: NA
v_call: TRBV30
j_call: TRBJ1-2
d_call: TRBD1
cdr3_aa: CAWSVRKTGQYGYTF
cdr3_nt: TGTGCCTGGAGTGTACGGAAGACAGGGCAGTATGGCTACACCTTC

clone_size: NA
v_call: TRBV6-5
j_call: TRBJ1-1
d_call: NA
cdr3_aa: CASSYYEGNTEAFF
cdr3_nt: TGTGCCAGCAGTTACTATGAGGGAAACACTGAAGCTTTCTTT

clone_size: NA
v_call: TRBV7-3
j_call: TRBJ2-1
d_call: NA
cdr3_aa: CASSPGPLNEQFF
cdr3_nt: TGTGCCAGCAGCCCGGGTCCACTCAATGAGCAGTTCTTC

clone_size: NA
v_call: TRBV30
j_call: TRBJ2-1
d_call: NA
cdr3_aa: CAADSTYNEQFF
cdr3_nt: TGTGCCGCGGATTCGACCTACAATGAGCAGTTCTTC

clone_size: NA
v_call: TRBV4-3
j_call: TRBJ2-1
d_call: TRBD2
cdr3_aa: CASSPGSRLAGALEQFF
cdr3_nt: TGCGCCAGCAGCCCGGGCTCCCGTCTAGCGGGAGCACTTGAGCAGTTCTTC

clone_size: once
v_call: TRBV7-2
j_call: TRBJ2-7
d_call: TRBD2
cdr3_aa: CASQPRTSGYEQYF
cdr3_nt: TGTGCCAGCCAACCCCGGACTAGCGGCTACGAGCAGTACTTC

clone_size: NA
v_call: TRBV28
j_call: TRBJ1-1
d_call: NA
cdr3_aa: CASSLPQVNTEAFF
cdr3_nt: TGTGCCAGCAGTTTACCTCAAGTGAACACTGAAGCTTTCTTT

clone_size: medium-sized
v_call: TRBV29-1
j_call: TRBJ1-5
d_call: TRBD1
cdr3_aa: CSVSSDRGYNQPQHF
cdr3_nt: TGCAGCGTTTCCTCGGACAGGGGTTACAATCAGCCCCAGCATTTT

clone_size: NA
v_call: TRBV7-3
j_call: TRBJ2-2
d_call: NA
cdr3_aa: CASSLGFSTGELFF
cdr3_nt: TGTGCCAGCAGCTTGGGGTTTAGCACCGGGGAGCTGTTTTTT

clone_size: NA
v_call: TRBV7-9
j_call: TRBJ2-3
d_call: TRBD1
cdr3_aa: CASSYPRDRAPGTQYF
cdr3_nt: TGTGCCAGCAGCTACCCCCGGGACAGGGCCCCGGGTACGCAGTATTTT

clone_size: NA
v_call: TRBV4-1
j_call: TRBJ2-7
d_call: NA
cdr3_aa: CASSPTYGYLEEQYF
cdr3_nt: TGCGCCAGCAGCCCTACTTACGGTTACCTCGAAGAGCAGTACTTC

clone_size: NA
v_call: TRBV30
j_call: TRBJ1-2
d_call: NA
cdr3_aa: CAWSEGGYGYTF
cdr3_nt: TGTGCCTGGAGTGAAGGGGGCTATGGCTACACCTTC

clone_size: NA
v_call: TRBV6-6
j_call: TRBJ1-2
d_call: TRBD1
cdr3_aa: CASSSGQFNYGYTF
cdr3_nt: TGTGCCAGCAGTTCGGGACAGTTTAACTATGGCTACACCTTC

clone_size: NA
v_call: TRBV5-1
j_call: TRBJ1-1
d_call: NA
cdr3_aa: CASSLERTMNTEAFF
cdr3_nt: TGCGCCAGCAGCTTGGAACGGACGATGAACACTGAAGCTTTCTTT

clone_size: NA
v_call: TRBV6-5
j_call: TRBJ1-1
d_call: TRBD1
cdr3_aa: CASSRTGFNTEAFF
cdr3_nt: TGTGCCAGCAGTCGGACAGGGTTCAACACTGAAGCTTTCTTT

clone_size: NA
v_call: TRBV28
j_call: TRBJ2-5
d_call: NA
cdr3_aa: CASGGFRETQYF
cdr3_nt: TGTGCCAGCGGCGGGTTTCGAGAGACCCAGTACTTC

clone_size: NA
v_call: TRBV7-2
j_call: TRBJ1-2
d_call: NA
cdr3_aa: CASSLGAGTGGYTF
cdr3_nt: TGTGCCAGCAGCTTAGGAGCAGGGACCGGTGGCTACACCTTC

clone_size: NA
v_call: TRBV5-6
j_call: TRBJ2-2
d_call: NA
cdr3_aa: CASSLFGGGELFF
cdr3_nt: TGTGCCAGCAGCTTATTTGGAGGCGGGGAGCTGTTTTTT

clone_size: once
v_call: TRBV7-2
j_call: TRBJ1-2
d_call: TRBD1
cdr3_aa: CASSSRTGQFGYTF
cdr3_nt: TGTGCCAGCAGCTCTAGGACAGGACAGTTTGGCTACACCTTC

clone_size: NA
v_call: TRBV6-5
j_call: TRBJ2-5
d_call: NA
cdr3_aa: CASSYEYRETQYF
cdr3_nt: TGTGCCAGCAGTTACGAATATCGCGAGACCCAGTACTTC

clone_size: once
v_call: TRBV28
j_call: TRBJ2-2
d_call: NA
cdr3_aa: CASSFFRVNTGELFF
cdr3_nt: TGTGCCAGCAGTTTCTTCAGGGTAAACACCGGGGAGCTGTTTTTT

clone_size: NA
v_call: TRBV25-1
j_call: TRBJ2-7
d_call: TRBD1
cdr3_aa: CASKETGGYEQYF
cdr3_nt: TGTGCCAGTAAAGAGACAGGGGGGTACGAGCAGTACTTC

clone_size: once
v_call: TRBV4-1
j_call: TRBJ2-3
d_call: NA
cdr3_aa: CASSLYRDTDTQYF
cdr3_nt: TGCGCCAGCAGCCTCTACAGAGACACAGATACGCAGTATTTT

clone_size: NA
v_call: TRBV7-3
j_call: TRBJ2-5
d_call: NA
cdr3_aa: CASSLRSGGLQETQYF
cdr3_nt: TGTGCCAGCAGCTTAAGGTCCGGCGGGCTTCAAGAGACCCAGTACTTC

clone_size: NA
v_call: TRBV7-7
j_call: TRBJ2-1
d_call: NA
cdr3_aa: CASAAREGYEQFF
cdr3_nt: TGTGCCAGCGCCGCTAGGGAAGGCTATGAGCAGTTCTTC

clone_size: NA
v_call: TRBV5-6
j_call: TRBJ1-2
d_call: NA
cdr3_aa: CASSSDMTAQAYGYTF
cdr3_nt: TGTGCCAGCAGCTCCGATATGACAGCACAGGCCTATGGCTACACCTTC

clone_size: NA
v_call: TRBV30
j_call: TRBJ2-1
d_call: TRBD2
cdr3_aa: CAWSVGLAEGDEQFF
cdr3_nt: TGTGCCTGGAGTGTGGGACTAGCGGAGGGGGATGAGCAGTTCTTC

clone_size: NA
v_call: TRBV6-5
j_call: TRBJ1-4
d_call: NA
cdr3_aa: CAVLIRDQLFF
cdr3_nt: TGTGCCGTTCTAATCCGGGACCAACTGTTTTTT

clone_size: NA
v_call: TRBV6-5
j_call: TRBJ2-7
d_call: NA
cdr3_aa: CASTWGQLEQYF
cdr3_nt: TGTGCCAGCACCTGGGGCCAGCTCGAGCAGTACTTC

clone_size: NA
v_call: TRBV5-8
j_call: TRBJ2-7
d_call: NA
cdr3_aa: CASSLGTIYEQYF
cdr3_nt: TGTGCCAGCAGCTTGGGCACAATCTACGAGCAGTACTTC

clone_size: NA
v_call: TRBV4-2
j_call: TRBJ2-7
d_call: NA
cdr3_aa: CASSQGARYEQYF
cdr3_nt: TGTGCCAGCAGCCAAGGGGCTAGATACGAGCAGTACTTC

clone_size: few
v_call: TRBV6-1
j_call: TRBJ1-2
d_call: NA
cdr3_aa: CASHTSYGYTF
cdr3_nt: TGTGCCAGCCACACGTCATATGGCTACACCTTC